A few counts support the clone carrying this T cell receptor beta chain. Antigen unknown. These data originate in a study of T cells after yellow fever vaccination. The CDR3 has 15 residues. The germline gives CDR1 ENHRY, CDR2 SYGVKD. Trimming stripped 5 bases from V and 1 base from J, with 12 bases between. MiXCR, applied by TCRdb to the 5' RACE reads, yields one record per CDR3 protein. The sample has a few hundred thousand distinct CDR3 sequences, approximately 21% seen once. General study points: The secondary response was weaker, and its peak arrived faster, on day 5 versus 15. The study re-detected most primary-vaccination clones after the booster (about 95% CD4, 88% CD8). There was a possibility that FACS-sorted repertoires contained abundant clonotypes contaminating from the bulk population.

This chain joins TRBV10-3 and TRBJ2-1, with D perhaps TRBD1 or TRBD2 (5 bases each). The TCR sequence derives from a man younger than 40 who received the YFV17D yellow fever vaccine. The sequenced sample was PBMCs, obtained 15 days after the yellow fever booster vaccination. The CDR3 spells CAISYPGRSYNEQFF. CDR3 nucleotide sequence: TGTGCCATCAGTTATCCGGGACGGTCCTACAATGAGCAGTTCTTC.